This T cell receptor beta chain was observed in a study of blood T cell repertoires in COVID-19. The table came from immunoSEQ multiplex PCR; TCRdb's copy has only in-frame clones and leaves some out. The table has 150,000 to 200,000 clones, roughly four fifths seen once; the top ten hold approximately 10%. This receptor was taken from a human donor in a cohort sampled during active COVID-19. Sequences were obtained from peripheral blood.

Here the CDR3 DNA reads TGTGCCAGCAGTTACGTGACGGGGTACAAGGATACGCAGTATTTT. The encoded protein is CASSYVTGYKDTQYF. This chain joins TRBV6-5 and TRBJ2-3; perhaps TRBD2 as D (5 bases). Germline V gene data show CDR1 as MNHEY and CDR2 as SVGAGI. This CDR3 spans 15 amino acids. V shed 2 bases and J shed 6 bases, with 15 bases lying between them.